One TCR beta chain is described in this entry. Its antigen is still unknown. After 5'RACE with constant-segment primers, TCR alpha and TCR beta cDNA libraries carrying sample barcodes and UMIs were obtained. One entry per CDR3 protein results from TCRdb running MiXCR on the 5' RACE reads. The sample includes 140,000 to 150,000 distinct CDR3 sequences, almost 25% of them seen just once. The data derive from a study of T-cell memory formation after mild COVID-19. Whole-study context: The two donors had largely donor-specific TCR clusters.

The CDR3 has 15 amino acids. Trimming took 3 bases from V and 0 from J, leaving 9 bases between them. The germline gives CDR1 SEHNR, CDR2 FQNEAQ (reference sequence). Whole-study findings and limits: There was a balanced CD4/CD8 profile in clones contracting day 15 to 85, and later expanders leaned CD4+.

V gene TRBV7-9 combines with J gene TRBJ1-3, with no clear D. The sequencing sample was made of PBMCs or a T cell subset sorted from them (not recorded which). The sequence was obtained from an adult woman who had mild COVID-19 (a few samples of this study predate the infection). Cell type and time point are not known. The CDR3 sequence: CASSFPWNSGNTIYF. The DNA of the CDR3 is TGTGCCAGCAGCTTTCCGTGGAACTCTGGAAACACCATATATTTT.